The T cell receptor (beta chain) described here comes from a study of cytomegalovirus exposure and HLA in healthy donors. PCR was performed using 60 Vbeta and 13 Jbeta primers. Produced via immunoSEQ multiplex PCR; TCRdb's table is partial and in-frame only. In all, the sample yields some 140,000 clones. Germline V gene lookup returns CDR1 KGHSH and CDR2 LQKENI. Trimming pared 2 bases from V and 5 bases from J, leaving 9 bases between. The CDR3 has 13 amino acids. The receptor was derived from a woman aged 55-75 years in good health and CMV-seronegative. Sequencing was carried out using PBMCs. The chain uses TRBV18 and TRBJ2-5; D not certain. The CDR3 bases are TGTGCCAGCTCACCAGTTACCAGGGAGACCCAGTACTTC. It is translated as CASSPVTRETQYF.